This entry lists 9 T cell receptor beta chains sequenced from one sample in a study of CD8+ T cells in alopecia areata. Extracted RNA was reverse transcribed, and the resulting cDNA served as sequencing template. Repertoires were generated with immunoSEQ multiplex PCR, while TCRdb's copy carries only in-frame clones and drops some. The sample records around 140,000 clones, more than 40% being singletons. The source material was CD8+ T cells sorted from blood, sampled at week 0. The receptor set was obtained from a human donor with alopecia areata.

In this sample, this clone turned up once. The CDR3 DNA follows: TGTGCCACCAGCAGAGAGCGAAGTACAAATCAGCCCCAGCATTTT. It codes for CATSRERSTNQPQHF. The chain is built from TRBV15 and TRBJ1-5; D gene ambiguous. The CDR3 loop spans 15 amino acids. V was cut by 0 bases and J by 4 bases, with 10 bases left in between. Per germline, CDR1 LNHNV and CDR2 YYDKDF (reference sequence).

The chain carries TRBV5-6 and TRBJ2-7; D perhaps matches TRBD2 (6 bases). The CDR3 totals 14 residues. Deletions cut 3 bases from V and 6 bases from J, with 16 bases between. The germline V gene encodes CDR1 SGHDT and CDR2 YYEEEE. The CDR3 loop reads CASSSSLLGGEQYF. CDR3 sequence (DNA): TGTGCCAGCAGCTCTTCCCTCCTGGGGGGCGAGCAGTACTTC.

The chain carries TRBV5-5 and TRBJ2-7, with D possibly matching TRBD1 (6 bases). The length of the CDR3 is 16 residues. Per germline, CDR1 SGHKS and CDR2 YYEKEE (reference sequence). The germline V and J ends were trimmed by 0 bases and 0 bases, with 13 bases remaining between them. CDR3 DNA sequence: TGTGCCAGCAGCTTGGCCCCAGGGGATCCCTCCTACGAGCAGTACTTC. It is translated as CASSLAPGDPSYEQYF.

This clone was picked up a small number of times. The V and J genes are TRBV27 and TRBJ1-1; D gene unclear. The CDR3 totals 14 residues. Between the trimmed V and J ends, which lost 3 bases and 1 base, there was a span of 9 bases. Germline V gene lookup returns CDR1 MNHEY and CDR2 SMNVEV (reference sequence). The CDR3 sequence is CASSFLGPNTEAFF. The CDR3 bases are TGTGCCAGCAGTTTTTTGGGCCCGAACACTGAAGCTTTCTTT.

The gene calls are TRBV29-1 and TRBJ2-2; D possibly corresponds to TRBD1 (5 bases). The CDR3 has 13 amino acids. The germline gives CDR1 SQVTM, CDR2 ANQGSEA. V was trimmed by 3 bases and J by 4 bases, leaving 9 bases between them. The CDR3 loop is CSVDPRATGELFF. In DNA, the CDR3 is TGCAGCGTTGATCCCAGGGCCACCGGGGAGCTGTTTTTT.

In this sample, this clone turned up a few times. This CDR3 is CSAQGASGVHEQFF. In DNA form, the CDR3 reads TGCAGCGCCCAAGGCGCTAGCGGGGTCCATGAGCAGTTCTTC. The chain links TRBV29-1 to TRBJ2-1; 9 bases agree with TRBD2. Germline CDR1 and CDR2: SQVTM and ANQGSEA. There are 14 residues in the CDR3. V lost 7 bases to trimming and J lost 8 bases; unmatched junction nucleotides: 12.

This chain connects TRBV11-2 to TRBJ1-5; the D is unclear. CDR1 is SGHAT, CDR2 FQNNGV, per germline. V was shortened by 6 bases and J by 6 bases, with 15 bases between the two germline ends. The CDR3 length is 14 residues. The DNA of the CDR3 is TGTGCCAGCAGTCTCTCGGGAGGAAGTCAGCCCCAGCATTTT. This translates into CASSLSGGSQPQHF. Full variable domain (missing parts from reference TRBV11-2 and TRBJ1-5): EAGVAQSPRYKIIEKRQSVAFWCNPISGHATLYWYQQILGQGPKLLIQFQNNGVVDDSQLPKDRFSAERLKGVDSTLKIQPAKLEDSAVYLCASSLSGGSQPQHFGDGTRLSIL.

The chain uses TRBV6-5 and TRBJ2-5; TRBD1 is a possible D gene (6 bases). Trimming shortened V by 5 bases and J by 0 bases, and 10 bases separated the two germline ends. This CDR3 is 14 amino acids long. The germline V gene has CDR1 MNHEY and CDR2 SVGAGI. The CDR3 sequence is CASSTGYDQETQYF. Written as DNA, the CDR3 is TGTGCCAGCAGTACAGGGTATGACCAAGAGACCCAGTACTTC.

The chain recombines TRBV5-6 with TRBJ2-7, with 11 nucleotides matching TRBD1. Germline V CDR1 and CDR2: SGHDT, YYEEEE. The CDR3 runs 15 residues. The V gene end was trimmed by 3 bases and the J gene end by 5 bases; junction bases not matched to a gene: 7. DNA of the CDR3: TGTGCCAGCAGCTCGACGGACAGGGGGCTCGACGAGCAGTACTTC. This codes for CASSSTDRGLDEQYF. The full variable domain, completed using reference TRBV5-6 and TRBJ2-7, is DAGVTQSPTHLIKTRGQQVTLRCSPKSGHDTVSWYQQALGQGPQFIFQYYEEEERQRGNFPDRFSGHQFPNYSSELNVNALLLGDSALYLCASSSTDRGLDEQYFGPGTRLTVT.